Each of the 29 T cell receptor beta chains below was sequenced from the same sample in a study of T-cell memory formation after mild COVID-19. TCRdb analysed the 5' RACE reads with MiXCR anew, one entry per CDR3 protein. The sample gives 120,000 to 150,000 distinct CDR3 sequences, around 21% of which show up once; under 2.5% is in the top ten. Source material: PBMCs or a T cell subset sorted from them (not recorded which). The receptor source for this set is an adult woman who had mild COVID-19 (a few samples of this study predate the infection). Cell type and time point are not known.

This clonotype was seen only a few times. The chain is built from TRBV24-1 and TRBJ1-1, with D hard to call. Germline V lookup: CDR1 KGHDR, CDR2 SFDVKD. V was trimmed by 10 bases and J by 3 bases, leaving 17 bases between them. The CDR3 has 14 residues. CDR3 nucleotide sequence: TGTGCCACGGCCCCAAGGGATTCGGACACTGAAGCTTTCTTT. It translates to CATAPRDSDTEAFF.

This chain links TRBV6-2 or TRBV6-3 with TRBJ2-7; D not resolved. This CDR3 spans 11 amino acids. CDR1 MNHEY and CDR2 SVGEGT come from the germline V gene. Trimming took 5 bases from V and 6 from J, leaving 8 bases between them. CDR3 protein: CASSRVGEQYF. In nucleotides, the CDR3 is TGTGCCAGCAGTCGGGTTGGCGAGCAGTACTTC.

This chain joins TRBV15 and TRBJ2-1, with 7 bases fitting TRBD1. The CDR3 spans 14 residues. Germline CDR1 LNHNV, CDR2 YYDKDF (reference sequence). Trimming took 9 bases from V and 0 from J; bases not matched to a gene: 5. CDR3 sequence (DNA): TGTGCCACACAACAGGGGAGCTCCTACAATGAGCAGTTCTTC. Translation: CATQQGSSYNEQFF.

The chain is built from TRBV12-3 or TRBV12-4 and TRBJ2-7, with TRBD2 matching over 9 bases. CDR3 length: 14 residues. The V segment lost 6 bases and the J segment 2 bases; nucleotides outside the gene matches: 5. The CDR3 spells CASRTSGAPYEQYF. The DNA for the CDR3 is TGTGCCAGCAGGACTAGCGGTGCCCCCTACGAGCAGTACTTC.

This chain connects TRBV3-1 to TRBJ2-7; TRBD2 agrees at 7 bases. Losses at the gene ends were 1 base for V and 6 bases for J; bases not matched to a gene: 3. The germline CDR1 and CDR2 sequences are LGHDT and YNNKEL (reference sequence). CDR3 length: 13 residues. The CDR3 spells CASSQGGRVEQYF. CDR3 nucleotide sequence: TGTGCCAGCAGCCAAGGGGGGAGGGTCGAGCAGTACTTC.

In this sample, this clonotype turned up a few times. V is TRBV7-8 and J is TRBJ2-7, with D perhaps matching TRBD1 (5 bases). Trimming stripped 1 base from V and 3 bases from J, with 13 bases between. Germline V gene lookup returns CDR1 SGHVS and CDR2 FQNEAQ. The CDR3 covers 15 residues. The CDR3, as DNA: TGTGCCAGCAGCTTAGAAGGGGCCGGCTACTACGAGCAGTACTTC. As protein: CASSLEGAGYYEQYF. Combining the CDR3 with reference TRBV7-8 and TRBJ2-7 gives the whole variable domain GAGVSQSPRYKVAKRGQDVALRCDPISGHVSLFWYQQALGQGPEFLTYFQNEAQLDKSGLPSDRFFAERPEGSVSTLKIQRTQQEDSAVYLCASSLEGAGYYEQYFGPGTRLTVT.

The genes are TRBV5-1 and TRBJ2-1; 9 positions agree with TRBD2. Germline lookup yields CDR1 SGHRS and CDR2 YFSETQ. V shed 0 bases, J shed 10 bases, and the junction held 11 bases outside the gene matches. The CDR3 totals 16 residues. CDR3 DNA: TGCGCCAGCAGCTTGGGGGTGACTAGCGGCCTTCTCGAGCAGTTCTTC. Its protein product is CASSLGVTSGLLEQFF.

The V gene is TRBV14, the J gene TRBJ2-7; D possibly matches TRBD1 or TRBD2 (6 bases each). The CDR3 extends over 15 amino acids. Germline V CDR1 and CDR2: SGHDN, FVKESK. With 1 base removed from V and 2 bases from J, the gap between germline ends came to 12 bases. The CDR3 DNA is TGTGCCAGCAGCCAAGGCCCGGGGGCCACCTACGAGCAGTACTTC. Translation: CASSQGPGATYEQYF.

In regard to this clonotype: A read error may account for a junction end that differs from germline. The chain has TRBV5-1 and TRBJ2-2; 7 bases agree with TRBD1. Germline V gene sequence: CDR1 SGHRS, CDR2 YFSETQ. There are 17 residues in the CDR3. CDR3 loop: CASRFFAGTANPGELFF. The CDR3 DNA sequence: TGCGCCAGCAGATTTTTCGCCGGGACAGCGAACCCCGGGGAGCTGTTTTTT.

The chain has TRBV7-2 and TRBJ1-2, with 7 bases aligning to TRBD1. With V trimmed by 5 bases and J by 4 bases, 4 bases remained unmatched. The CDR3 length is 13 residues. In germline, CDR1 is SGHTA, CDR2 FQGNSA. DNA of the CDR3: TGTGCCAGCAGCCCGGGACAGAGCTATGGCTACACCTTC. As protein: CASSPGQSYGYTF.

This clonotype has only a few counts. The chain employs TRBV7-6 and TRBJ2-1; D is uncertain. This CDR3 contains 17 residues. Deletions cut 5 bases from V and 3 bases from J, with 20 bases between. From germline, CDR1 is SGHVS and CDR2 FNYEAQ. The CDR3 loop is CASSLYGRSGFYNEQFF. The CDR3 bases are TGTGCCAGCAGCCTATACGGGCGATCCGGATTCTACAATGAGCAGTTCTTC.

This clonotype was seen only a few times. The chain is built from TRBV6-5 and TRBJ2-6; D is unclear. Germline V gene sequence: CDR1 MNHEY, CDR2 SVGAGI. V dropped 2 bases and J dropped 1 base, with 6 bases sitting between them. The CDR3 consists of 15 residues. The CDR3 spells CASSYMESGANVLTF. The CDR3 DNA reads TGTGCCAGCAGTTACATGGAATCTGGGGCCAACGTCCTGACTTTC.

This clonotype was counted only a few times. The chain couples TRBV20-1 to TRBJ2-1; tentative D call: TRBD2 (5 bases). Germline CDR1 and CDR2: DFQATT and SNEGSKA (reference sequence). V was clipped by 3 bases and J by 9 bases, with 9 bases between them. This CDR3 is 11 amino acids long. CDR3 nucleotides: TGCAGTGCTAGTCTGGGGAGTGAGCAGTTCTTC. This codes for CSASLGSEQFF.

J is TRBJ1-6 and V is TRBV11-2; no clear D. Deletions cut 3 bases from V and 0 bases from J, with 12 bases between. This CDR3 is built from 17 residues. Germline assignment: CDR1 SGHAT and CDR2 FQNNGV. The CDR3 loop reads CASSLKETSSYNSPLHF. The DNA for the CDR3 is TGTGCCAGCAGCTTGAAAGAAACGAGCTCCTATAATTCACCCCTCCACTTT.

This clonotype has more than one count but fewer than ten. This chain joins TRBV20-1 and TRBJ2-4, with TRBD2 matching 8 bases. The CDR3 totals 18 residues. The V segment lost 3 bases and the J segment 4 bases; nucleotides outside the gene matches: 17. Germline V CDR1 and CDR2: DFQATT, SNEGSKA (reference sequence). CDR3 sequence (DNA): TGCAGTGCTAGGCCTGGGGCCGGAACAAGCGGGGGAAAAAACATTCAGTACTTC. It specifies CSARPGAGTSGGKNIQYF.

The chain employs TRBV4-3 and TRBJ2-1, with no clear D. CDR3 length equals 12 residues. Germline loops: CDR1 LGHNA, CDR2 YSLEER. V was pared by 1 base and J by 12 bases, with 10 bases between. Here the CDR3 reads CASSQGSLVQFF. The CDR3 DNA is TGCGCCAGCAGCCAAGGGTCCCTTGTGCAGTTCTTC.

This chain connects TRBV20-1 to TRBJ2-7; 12 nucleotides align to TRBD2. V lost 4 bases to trimming and J lost 0 bases; unmatched junction nucleotides: 10. Germline CDR1 is DFQATT and CDR2 is SNEGSKA (reference sequence). The CDR3 contains 17 residues. The CDR3 loop reads CSATPGTSGSSSYEQYF. The DNA of the CDR3 is TGCAGTGCTACGCCCGGGACTAGCGGGTCCAGCTCCTACGAGCAGTACTTC.

This clonotype was found a few times. The chain couples TRBV7-3 to TRBJ2-7; TRBD1 matches at 7 bases. Trimming at V came to 0 bases and at J to 3 bases, leaving 5 bases not matched to a gene. The CDR3 runs to 15 residues. Germline V gene data show CDR1 as SGHTA and CDR2 as FQGTGA. The CDR3 here is CASSLTTGSGYEQYF. The CDR3 coding sequence is TGTGCCAGCAGCTTAACGACAGGGAGCGGCTACGAGCAGTACTTC.

This clonotype was observed a few times. The V gene is TRBV7-9, the J gene TRBJ1-1; 8 positions match TRBD1. CDR3 length: 16 residues. Trimming at V came to 4 bases and at J to 3 bases, leaving 10 bases not matched to a gene. CDR1 is SEHNR and CDR2 is FQNEAQ in the germline V gene (reference sequence). The CDR3 region is CASSSRDRWLDTEAFF. CDR3 in DNA: TGTGCCAGCAGCTCAAGGGACAGGTGGTTGGACACTGAAGCTTTCTTT. Variable domain in full (rest from reference TRBV7-9 and TRBJ1-1): DTGVSQNPRHKITKRGQNVTFRCDPISEHNRLYWYRQTLGQGPEFLTYFQNEAQLEKSRLLSDRFSAERPKGSFSTLEIQRTEQGDSAMYLCASSSRDRWLDTEAFFGQGTRLTVV.

Many counts were recorded for this clonotype. The chain uses TRBV25-1 and TRBJ2-3, with a tentative D call TRBD2 (6 bases). The CDR3 spans 18 residues. CDR1 is MGHDK and CDR2 is SYGVNS in the germline V gene. V was shortened by 3 bases and J by 6 bases, with 25 bases between the two germline ends. The CDR3 nucleotides are TGTGCCAGCAGTGACCCTATCGCGGACTACCGGGGTGTTGATACGCAGTATTTT. Translating it yields CASSDPIADYRGVDTQYF.

Only a few counts were recorded for this clonotype. The chain couples TRBV20-1 to TRBJ2-1; D ambiguous. V was cut by 3 bases and J by 8 bases, with 8 bases left in between. Per germline, CDR1 DFQATT and CDR2 SNEGSKA (reference sequence). This CDR3 has 11 residues. The CDR3 bases are TGCAGTGCTAGGGTCGGCCATGAGCAGTTCTTC. It specifies CSARVGHEQFF.

The chain employs TRBV29-1 and TRBJ2-5, with D tentatively TRBD1 (6 bases). The CDR3 has 12 amino acids. Trimming removed 3 bases from V and 4 bases from J, with 9 bases in between. Germline CDR1 reads SQVTM; CDR2 reads ANQGSEA. CDR3 in amino acids: CSVDYRAETQYF. The CDR3, as DNA: TGCAGCGTTGATTACAGGGCAGAGACCCAGTACTTC. Based on the CDR3 plus reference TRBV29-1 and TRBJ2-5, the full variable domain is SAVISQKPSRDICQRGTSLTIQCQVDSQVTMMFWYRQQPGQSLTLIATANQGSEATYESGFVIDKFPISRPNLTFSTLTVSNMSPEDSSIYLCSVDYRAETQYFGPGTRLLVL.

The chain combines TRBV7-8 with TRBJ2-1; D call uncertain. The CDR3 is made up of 11 amino acids. V lost 1 base and J 12 bases, leaving 7 bases between the germline ends. Per the germline V gene, CDR1 is SGHVS and CDR2 is FQNEAQ. The CDR3 reads CASSLGIGQFF. The CDR3 coding sequence is TGTGCCAGCAGCTTAGGGATTGGGCAGTTCTTC.

J is TRBJ2-3 and V is TRBV9; maybe TRBD1 (6 bases). The CDR3 is 15 amino acids. Germline loops: CDR1 SGDLS, CDR2 YYNGEE. The germline V and J ends were trimmed by 4 bases and 6 bases, with 18 bases remaining between them. The CDR3 protein is CASSSGHSGVDTQYF. The CDR3 region has the DNA TGTGCCAGCAGCTCCGGACACTCAGGGGTGGATACGCAGTATTTT.

This clonotype showed up many times. CDR3 coding DNA: TGCGCCAGCAGCTCGGGAGGATCGTACAATGAGCAGTTCTTC. This codes for CASSSGGSYNEQFF. V usage is TRBV5-1 and J usage is TRBJ2-1, with TRBD2 matching 7 bases. The V gene's germline CDR1 is SGHRS and CDR2 YFSETQ. The V and J ends lost 3 bases and 4 bases, in that order; junction bases with no gene match: 4. This CDR3 contains 14 residues. Complete variable domain (other parts from reference TRBV5-1 and TRBJ2-1): KAGVTQTPRYLIKTRGQQVTLSCSPISGHRSVSWYQQTPGQGLQFLFEYFSETQRNKGNFPGRFSGRQFSNSRSEMNVSTLELGDSALYLCASSSGGSYNEQFFGPGTRLTVL.

This clonotype was detected ten times or more. The rearrangement links TRBV20-1 to TRBJ2-1; D unresolved. Trimming removed 5 bases from V and 6 bases from J, with 14 bases in between. Looked up from germline, CDR1 is DFQATT and CDR2 is SNEGSKA (reference sequence). This CDR3 contains 13 residues. The CDR3 reads CSALGSWANEQFF. The DNA for the CDR3 is TGCAGTGCTCTAGGATCCTGGGCCAATGAGCAGTTCTTC.

The chain has TRBV19 and TRBJ2-2, with D uncertain. CDR1 is LNHDA, CDR2 SQIVND, per germline (reference sequence). CDR3 length: 15 amino acids. V was shortened by 1 base and J by 0 bases, with 6 bases between the two germline ends. In nucleotides, the CDR3 is TGTGCCAGTAGTATAGGCGGAACGAACACCGGGGAGCTGTTTTTT. Encoded protein: CASSIGGTNTGELFF.

The chain uses TRBV29-1 and TRBJ1-1; D call uncertain. The V gene's germline CDR1 is SQVTM and CDR2 ANQGSEA. The CDR3 length is 12 residues. V gave up 5 bases and J gave up 1 base, with 8 bases separating them. CDR3 protein: CSVTPWNTEAFF. The CDR3 bases are TGCAGCGTTACCCCATGGAACACTGAAGCTTTCTTT.

The genes are TRBV12-3 or TRBV12-4 and TRBJ2-1; weak D call: TRBD2 (7 bases). Deletions cut 4 bases from V and 14 bases from J, with 21 bases between. CDR3 length: 14 amino acids. The CDR3 is CASSWGGALPGKFF. The DNA of the CDR3 is TGTGCCAGCAGTTGGGGGGGGGCCCTTCCCGGCAAGTTCTTC.